The clone carrying this T cell receptor (beta chain) was seen only a few times. The entry originates in a study of blood T cell repertoires in COVID-19. At the level of the study: Samples taken during acute and convalescent COVID-19 were collected in the United States, Italy and Spain. PBMCs, B-cell-depleted T cells, or T cells provided the cDNA or gDNA that made up the material.

Methods used by the authors: Estimates of nucleated cell counts were drawn from the amplification of reference gene primers. Assay used: immunoSEQ multiplex PCR; TCRdb lists only in-frame clones, some missing. That table furnishes V, J and clone size, whereas the DNA furnished D and trimming. The table records 10,000 to 15,000 clones, about 78% of them present only once. Source material: peripheral blood. This sequence originates from a human donor in a cohort sampled during active COVID-19.

The CDR3 here is CASSLRVATGELFF. The CDR3 nucleotides are TGTGCCAGCAGCTTAAGAGTTGCTACCGGGGAGCTGTTTTTT. The chain joins TRBV7-9 to TRBJ2-2; D not resolved. The CDR3 has 14 residues. The germline V and J ends were trimmed by 2 bases and 5 bases, with 9 bases remaining between them. The germline V gene has CDR1 SEHNR and CDR2 FQNEAQ (reference sequence).